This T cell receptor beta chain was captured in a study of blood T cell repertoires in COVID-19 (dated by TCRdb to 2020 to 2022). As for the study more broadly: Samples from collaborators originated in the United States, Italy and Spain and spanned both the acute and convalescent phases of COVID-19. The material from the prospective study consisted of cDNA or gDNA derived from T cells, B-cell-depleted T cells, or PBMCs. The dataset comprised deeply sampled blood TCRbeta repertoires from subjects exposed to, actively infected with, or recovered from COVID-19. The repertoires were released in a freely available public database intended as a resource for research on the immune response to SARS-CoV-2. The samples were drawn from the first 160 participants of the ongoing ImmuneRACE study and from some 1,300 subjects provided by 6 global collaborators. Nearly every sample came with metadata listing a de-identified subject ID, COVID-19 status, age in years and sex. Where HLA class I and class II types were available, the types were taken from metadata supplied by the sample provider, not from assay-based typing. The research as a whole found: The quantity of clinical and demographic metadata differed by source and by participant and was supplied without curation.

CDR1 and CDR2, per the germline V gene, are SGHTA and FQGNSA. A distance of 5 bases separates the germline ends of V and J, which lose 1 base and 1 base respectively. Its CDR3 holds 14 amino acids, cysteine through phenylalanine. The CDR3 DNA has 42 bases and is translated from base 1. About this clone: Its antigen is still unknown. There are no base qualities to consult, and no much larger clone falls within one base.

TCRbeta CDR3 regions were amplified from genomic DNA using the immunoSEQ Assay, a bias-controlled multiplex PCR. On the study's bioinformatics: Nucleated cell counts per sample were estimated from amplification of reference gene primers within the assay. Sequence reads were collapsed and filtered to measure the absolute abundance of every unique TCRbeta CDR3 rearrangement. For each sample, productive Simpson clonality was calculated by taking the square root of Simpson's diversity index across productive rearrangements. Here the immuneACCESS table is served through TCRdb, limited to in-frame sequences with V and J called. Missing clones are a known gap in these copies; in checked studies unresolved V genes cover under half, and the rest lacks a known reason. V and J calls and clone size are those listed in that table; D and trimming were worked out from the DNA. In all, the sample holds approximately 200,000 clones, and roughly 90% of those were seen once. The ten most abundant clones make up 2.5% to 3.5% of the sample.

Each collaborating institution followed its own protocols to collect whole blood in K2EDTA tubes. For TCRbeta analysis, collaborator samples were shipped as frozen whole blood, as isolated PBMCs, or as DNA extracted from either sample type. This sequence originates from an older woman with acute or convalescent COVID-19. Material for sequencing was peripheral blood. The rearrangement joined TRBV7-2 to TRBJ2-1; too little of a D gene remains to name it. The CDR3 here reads CASSLDRSYNEQFF. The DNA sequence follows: TGTGCCAGCAGCTTAGATCGGTCCTACAATGAGCAGTTCTTC.